This TCR beta chain was sequenced for a study of prognosis after radiotherapy for stage I lung cancer (dated by TCRdb to 2020 to 2023). Background on the whole study: Between April 2018 and 2019, 20 or so stage I NSCLC patients were enrolled in Nanjing, China. Peripheral blood TCR beta repertoires were profiled in stage I NSCLC patients before and after stereotactic body radiotherapy, and the repertoires were related to distant failure. Every patient was deemed medically inoperable, approximately 12 because of comorbidities and seven or eight because they refused surgery. Image-guided IMRT or VMAT was used to deliver SBRT in 3 to 5 fractions at a biologically effective dose of at least 100 Gy. Squamous cell carcinoma histology was identified in roughly seven patients, and adenocarcinoma histology was identified in roughly eleven patients. SBRT was not combined with any concurrent therapy in any patient. For each of the approximately 20 patients, one blood sample was taken before SBRT and one after, so the study sequenced around 40 samples in total. Four to six patients had oligometastatic NSCLC after surgical resection of the primary tumor, and more than eleven had newly diagnosed primary stage I lung tumors. After SBRT, distant metastases developed in about 20% of the 19 patients at a median of around 7 months, while the remaining 15 patients had no significant progression. The cohort was made up of about a dozen men and a handful of women, with a median age of approximately 74 years and an age range of roughly 53 to 90 years. Overall study outcomes, separate from this receptor: No determination of tumor specificity was made for expanded TCR clones. Post-SBRT Shannon entropy and its change from baseline were lower in patients who developed distant metastases; baseline Shannon entropy was not associated with metastases. All reported P values were unadjusted for multiple comparisons. Differences in TRBV and TRBJ usage frequencies by metastasis status were reportedly observed in two V genes at baseline and in about 10 V and two J genes after SBRT. The study was limited by the small cohort and short follow-up, and independent validation of the study findings is required. A decrease in unique TCR clone counts was observed after SBRT (median approximately 9,800 before versus several thousand after; Wilcoxon paired P=0.011).

All patients had node-negative disease on CT and PET/CT, and none had a history of other malignancies or had previously received chemotherapy or radiotherapy. At each of two time points, approximately 6 milliliters of peripheral venous blood were collected in EDTA tubes. PBMCs were isolated by Ficoll-Paque Plus density-gradient centrifugation. Right after collection, samples were kept at -80 degrees C until analysis. From a lookup of the germline V gene (reference sequence), CDR1 and CDR2 are LNHDA and SQIVND. V has 4 bases trimmed and J has 6 bases trimmed; junction bases matching no gene number 4. The CDR3 contains 14 residues, cysteine and phenylalanine counted. Only the CDR3 region is kept as DNA, spanning 42 bases read in frame from base 1. This clonotype was observed many times. Its antigen specificity is not known. It has no much larger one-base neighbor in the sample; base qualities were not kept.

Two rounds of multiplex PCR were used to amplify the TCR beta CDR3 region from genomic DNA. In the first round of PCR, primers specific to each TRBV and TRBJ gene were used, and the primer sequences are filed in Chinese patent CN105087789A. Universal primers were used in the second round of PCR. The Roche High Pure PCR Template Preparation Kit was used to extract genomic DNA from frozen PBMCs. An Illumina HiSeq 3000 was used to sequence the libraries paired-end with 151 bp reads. The study's own analysis went as follows. Raw reads lacking the multiplex PCR primer sequences were removed with CutAdapt. Using PEAR, the high-quality paired reads were merged into contigs. By aligning each contig to reference sequences, MiXCR assigned the TRB V, D and J gene segments to that contig. To remove sequencing errors, CDR3 sequences were clustered according to base quality and sequence similarity. Shannon entropy normalized by the natural log of productive TCR sequence number was used as the measure of diversity. Clonality was defined as one minus Shannon entropy divided by the natural log of the number of unique clonotypes. The Youden index of ROC curves was used to select progression-free survival cut-offs for repertoire metrics, and analyses were performed in R 3.5.3. TCRdb applied fastp at Q25 and MiXCR to the public reads, then kept only in-frame beta chains. Rows with one shared CDR3 protein collapse into an entry with the most common genes and DNA. The V and J calls were determined by TCRdb, not by the authors. The sample table holds 15,000 to 20,000 distinct CDR3 sequences, of which around 29% were seen once. The ten largest make up about a third of the sample.

The rearrangement combines TRBV19 with TRBJ2-7, with 12 central nucleotides matching TRBD2. The TCR comes from a donor at least 50 years old with non-small cell lung cancer. The sample consisted of PBMCs, taken before or after stereotactic body radiation therapy (not recorded which). The CDR3 reads as follows: CASSRLAGEGEQYF. The DNA reads as follows: TGTGCCAGTAGTAGACTAGCGGGAGAAGGCGAGCAGTACTTC.